These 27 T cell receptor beta chains came from one sample sequenced in a study of T cell clonality in common variable immunodeficiency. TCRdb's copy holds only in-frame clones and misses some; the assay was immunoSEQ multiplex PCR. The sample has approximately 64,000 clones, none seen only once. Sequenced input: peripheral blood mononuclear cells. The receptors here all came from a person aged 18 to 70 in good health.

The sample holds a few counts of this clone. Partial CDR3 DNA: TGCGCCAGCAGCTTGGTAGCCGGTTACGAG. Protein product: CASSLVAGYE. The CDR3 reads in full as CASSLVAGYEQYF. V gene TRBV5-1 combines with J gene TRBJ2-7; D ambiguous. Read sequence stops 3 residues before the CDR3 end, and the germline J gene provides the missing end. Germline lookup yields CDR1 SGHRS and CDR2 YFSETQ. The CDR3 covers 13 residues. Trimming took 0 bases from V and 4 from J, leaving 8 bases between them.

Many counts were recorded for this clone. Read coverage stops 3 residues before the CDR3 terminus; the germline J gene supplies the remainder. The V gene is TRBV14, the J gene TRBJ2-7; the match to TRBD1 covers 8 bases. Germline CDR1 reads SGHDN; CDR2 reads FVKESK. V was clipped by 5 bases and J by 4 bases; unmatched bases: 16. This CDR3 is 17 amino acids long. CDR3 DNA (partial): TGTGCCAGCAGCTTATCCCCTGACAGGGGTGAATTTTACGAG. It encodes CASSLSPDRGEFYE. In full, the CDR3 is CASSLSPDRGEFYEQYF.

This clone was recorded at least ten times. Read sequence stops 3 residues before the CDR3 end, and the germline J gene provides the missing end. V is TRBV4-1 and J is TRBJ2-5, with D possibly TRBD2 on 5 matching bases. In germline, CDR1 is MGHRA, CDR2 YSYEKL. This CDR3 region has 15 residues. V dropped 1 base and J dropped 6 bases, with 15 bases sitting between them. Incomplete CDR3 DNA: TGCGCCAGCAGCCAAGTTGCCGGACTCGAGCAGACC. It encodes CASSQVAGLEQT. The whole CDR3 protein reads CASSQVAGLEQTQYF.

This clone has ten or more counts. Read coverage stops 3 residues before the CDR3 terminus; the germline J gene supplies the remainder. The rearrangement uses TRBV7-2 and TRBJ2-5; 7 bases align to TRBD2. The CDR3 is 14 residues long. Germline V CDR1 and CDR2: SGHTA, FQGNSA. V was clipped by 6 bases and J by 0 bases; unmatched bases: 4. This CDR3 reads CASSSLADQETQYF. The sequenced part of the CDR3 DNA is TGTGCCAGCAGTTCCCTAGCGGACCAAGAGACC.

This clone has at least ten counts. The observed sequence ends 3 residues before the CDR3 terminus, with the missing tail filled in from the germline J gene. The chain is built from TRBV2 and TRBJ1-2; 8 nucleotides line up with TRBD1. The CDR3 has 14 residues. J was trimmed by 4 bases and V by 6 bases; bases with no gene match: 7. The germline CDR1 and CDR2 sequences are SNHLY and FYNNEI. This CDR3 reads CASRRPDRAYGYTF. The CDR3 DNA, read in part, is TGTGCCAGCAGGCGACCGGACAGGGCCTATGGC.

In this sample, this clone turned up many times. The read halts 3 residues ahead of the CDR3 end, with the missing end drawn from the germline J gene. The V call is TRBV30, the J call TRBJ1-6; no definite D call. V was cut by 0 bases and J by 3 bases, with 9 bases left in between. The germline V gene encodes CDR1 GTSNPN and CDR2 SVGIG (reference sequence). The CDR3 runs 15 residues. The CDR3 bases that were read are TGTGCCTGGAGTGTTGGCTCAAGCTATAATTCACCC. Amino acid sequence: CAWSVGSSYNSP. The whole CDR3 protein reads CAWSVGSSYNSPLHF.

This clone was seen many times. Incomplete CDR3 DNA: TGTGCCAGCAGTCCGCTTCCCACAGGGGCCCAGCCC. It translates to CASSPLPTGAQP. The whole CDR3 reads CASSPLPTGAQPQHF. This chain uses TRBV27 with TRBJ1-5, with 7 bases fitting TRBD1. The read terminates 3 residues ahead of where the CDR3 ends, so the germline J gene completes it. Germline CDR1 MNHEY, CDR2 SMNVEV (reference sequence). V gave up 5 bases and J gave up 7 bases; unmatched junction bases: 11. The CDR3 is made up of 15 amino acids.

This clone was counted at least ten times. Read data end 3 residues before the CDR3 end; the end is taken from the germline J gene. The chain is built from TRBV7-2 and TRBJ2-7; possible D gene TRBD2, 5 bases. Trimming removed 1 base at V and 6 bases at J, with 13 bases between. The CDR3 is made up of 14 amino acids. CDR1 and CDR2 (germline): SGHTA, FQGNSA. The sequenced CDR3 bases are TGTGCCAGCAGCTTAGGGCTAGCCGTAAGCGAG. Protein sequence: CASSLGLAVSE. In full, the CDR3 reads CASSLGLAVSEQYF.

This clone was seen repeatedly, ten times or more. The read halts 3 residues ahead of the CDR3 end, with the missing end drawn from the germline J gene. The chain couples TRBV20-1 to TRBJ2-7, with 7 bases matching TRBD1. This CDR3 has 12 amino acids. Germline CDR1 and CDR2: DFQATT and SNEGSKA (reference sequence). Trimming cost V 5 bases and J 0 bases; bases outside gene matches: 1. CDR3 DNA (partial): TGCAGTGCTGACAGGGTCTCCTACGAG. Amino acid sequence: CSADRVSYE. The whole CDR3 protein is CSADRVSYEQYF.

This clone has at least ten counts. Read data end 3 residues before the CDR3 end; the end is taken from the germline J gene. V gene TRBV11-2 combines with J gene TRBJ2-7, with 8 bases aligning to TRBD2. With 2 bases clipped from V and 0 bases from J, the junction kept 3 bases outside the gene matches. Germline V CDR1 and CDR2: SGHAT, FQNNGV. The length of the CDR3 is 15 residues. Partial CDR3 DNA: TGTGCCAGCAGCTTATTAGCGGGGCGCTCCTACGAG. It encodes CASSLLAGRSYE. The full CDR3 is CASSLLAGRSYEQYF.

In its sample, this clone was seen many times. The sequenced fragment ends 3 residues before the CDR3 boundary, so the rest is inferred from the germline J gene. The chain joins TRBV4-1 to TRBJ1-5; 7 bases match TRBD1. V gave up 0 bases and J gave up 6 bases; unmatched junction bases: 8. CDR3 length equals 16 residues. Germline CDR1 is MGHRA and CDR2 is YSYEKL. The DNA read from the CDR3 is TGCGCCAGCAGCCAAGAAGAGACAGGGTTTATTCAGCCC. This encodes CASSQEETGFIQP. The whole CDR3 protein reads CASSQEETGFIQPQHF.

There are many counts of this clone. The observed sequence ends 3 residues before the CDR3 terminus, with the missing tail filled in from the germline J gene. V gene TRBV12-3 or TRBV12-4 combines with J gene TRBJ2-1; 10 positions match TRBD1. This CDR3 has 13 amino acids. Germline trimming cut 5 bases from V and 8 bases from J; bases unmatched to any gene: 3. Partial CDR3 DNA: TGTGCCAGCAGTAAGACAGGGGGCCATGAG. This codes for CASSKTGGHE. The CDR3 in full is CASSKTGGHEQFF.

In its sample, this clone was seen a few times. The read halts 3 residues ahead of the CDR3 end, with the missing end drawn from the germline J gene. Different DNA sequences within this sample yield the same CDR3. The rearrangement uses TRBV18 and TRBJ2-3, with TRBD1 matching over 9 bases. From germline, CDR1 is KGHSH and CDR2 LQKENI. The CDR3 totals 16 residues. J lost 0 bases, V lost 1 base, and 2 bases had no gene match. The part of the CDR3 DNA that was read is TGTGCCAGCTCACCACTCGGGACAGGGAGCACAGATACG. Its translation is CASSPLGTGSTDT. From start to end, the CDR3 is CASSPLGTGSTDTQYF.

This clone was detected ten times or more. The read halts 3 residues ahead of the CDR3 end, with the missing end drawn from the germline J gene. The rearrangement joins TRBV2 to TRBJ1-4; D might be TRBD1 (6 bases). The CDR3 has 16 amino acids. V dropped 5 bases and J dropped 3 bases, with 16 bases sitting between them. Germline V gene sequence: CDR1 SNHLY, CDR2 FYNNEI. CDR3 bases read: TGTGCCAGCAGTTTCGGAACAGGGTCCCCTAATGAAAAA. Protein product: CASSFGTGSPNEK. The complete CDR3 protein is CASSFGTGSPNEKLFF.

This clone came up a few times. The read is 3 residues too short to cover the CDR3 end, so that end is filled in from the germline J gene. The chain carries TRBV20-1 and TRBJ1-5; 8 nucleotides match TRBD1. Germline CDR1 is DFQATT and CDR2 is SNEGSKA (reference sequence). The V segment lost 5 bases and the J segment 0 bases; nucleotides outside the gene matches: 6. The CDR3 runs 15 residues. The CDR3 bases that were read are TGCAGTGCTCGGAGACAGGGGTCTAGCAATCAGCCC. Protein: CSARRQGSSNQP. The whole CDR3 sequence reads CSARRQGSSNQPQHF.

This clone was seen at least ten times. The CDR3 end is not reached by the read, which stops 3 residues before it; the germline J gene fills it in. This sequence joins TRBV5-1 and TRBJ2-5; 11 bases are a match to TRBD2. The CDR3 extends over 15 amino acids. Germline lookup yields CDR1 SGHRS and CDR2 YFSETQ. After removal of 4 bases from V and 2 bases from J, the junction contained 4 bases not matched to a gene. The CDR3 bases that were read are TGCGCCAGCAGCGTCGGGACTAGCGGACAAGAGACC. This gives the protein CASSVGTSGQET. The entire CDR3 protein reads CASSVGTSGQETQYF.

This clone was seen ten or more times. The CDR3 end is not reached by the read, which stops 3 residues before it; the germline J gene fills it in. V and J are TRBV28 and TRBJ2-5; 7 nucleotides line up with TRBD2. The germline V gene has CDR1 MDHEN and CDR2 SYDVKM. The CDR3 consists of 13 residues. V trimming: 9 bases; J trimming: 2 bases; junction bases outside the gene matches: 6. The CDR3 here is CASLGGMQETQYF. CDR3 DNA (partial): TGTGCCAGTCTGGGGGGGATGCAAGAGACC. Drawing the rest from reference TRBV28 and TRBJ2-5, the complete variable domain is DVKVTQSSRYLVKRTGEKVFLECVQDMDHENMFWYRQDPGLGLRLIYFSYDVKMKEKGDIPEGYSVSREKKERFSLILESASTNQTSMYLCASLGGMQETQYFGPGTRLLVL.

At least ten counts were recorded for this clone. The read falls 3 residues short of the CDR3 end, and the missing part is taken from the germline J gene. The V and J genes are TRBV4-2 and TRBJ2-6; D may match TRBD1 or TRBD2 (5 bases each). CDR1 and CDR2 from the germline V gene are LGHNA and YNFKEQ. The CDR3 has 15 residues. Between the trimmed V and J ends, which lost 1 base and 2 bases, there was a span of 6 bases. The part of the CDR3 DNA that was read is TGTGCCAGCAGCCAAGGAGGGGCTGGGGCCAACGTC. It yields the protein CASSQGGAGANV. The full CDR3 sequence reads CASSQGGAGANVLTF.

This clone was counted many times. From the germline J gene comes the end of the CDR3, since the read stops 3 residues before it. The V gene is TRBV20-1, the J gene TRBJ1-2; weak D call: TRBD1 (5 bases). This CDR3 spans 18 amino acids. The ends were cut back, 3 bases at V and 3 bases at J, with 26 bases in the middle. CDR1 is DFQATT and CDR2 is SNEGSKA in the germline V gene (reference sequence). CDR3 DNA (partial): TGCAGTGCTAGTGGGGCGGACGCTTCGGCAGGTGACTACTATGGC. Amino acid sequence: CSASGADASAGDYYG. The entire CDR3 is CSASGADASAGDYYGYTF.

This clone appeared many times. The missing CDR3 end, 3 residues past where the read stops, is filled in from the germline J gene. The genes are TRBV14 and TRBJ2-7; possible D gene TRBD1, 5 bases. The CDR3 contains 14 residues. Looked up from germline, CDR1 is SGHDN and CDR2 is FVKESK. The V gene lost 3 bases and the J gene lost 2 bases, with 11 bases spanning the gap. Here the CDR3 reads CASSHFDRPYEQYF. Partial CDR3 DNA: TGTGCCAGCAGCCACTTCGACAGACCCTACGAG.

In its sample, this clone was seen many times. The read ends 3 residues shy of where the CDR3 ends; the end is completed using the germline J gene. The gene calls are TRBV19 and TRBJ2-7; 8 nucleotides align to TRBD1. V dropped 5 bases and J dropped 6; count of bases not matched to a gene: 9. The CDR3 loop spans 14 amino acids. Germline V gene lookup returns CDR1 LNHDA and CDR2 SQIVND (reference sequence). The CDR3 bases that were read are TGTGCCAGTAGTCCGACAGGGGCATCTAGCGAG. Protein sequence: CASSPTGASSE. The full CDR3 reads CASSPTGASSEQYF. Together with reference TRBV19 and TRBJ2-7, the CDR3 gives the full variable domain: DGGITQSPKYLFRKEGQNVTLSCEQNLNHDAMYWYRQDPGQGLRLIYYSQIVNDFQKGDIAEGYSVSREKKESFPLTVTSAQKNPTAFYLCASSPTGASSEQYFGPGTRLTVT.

This clone was observed at least ten times. The read ends 3 residues before the CDR3 terminus; that terminus is restored from the germline J gene. This chain uses TRBV5-1 with TRBJ1-1, with D possibly matching TRBD1 (5 bases). The CDR3 loop spans 15 amino acids. The V and J ends lost 0 bases and 4 bases respectively, with 13 bases between them. Germline V gives CDR1 SGHRS, CDR2 YFSETQ. The CDR3 sequence is CASSLEGELGTEAFF. CDR3 DNA (partial): TGCGCCAGCAGCTTGGAAGGGGAATTGGGCACTGAA.

In this sample, this clone turned up many times. With the read ending 3 residues before the CDR3 end, the germline J gene is used to fill in that end. This sequence joins TRBV18 and TRBJ1-4; D unresolved. The CDR3 spans 15 residues. V dropped 3 bases and J dropped 2 bases, with 10 bases sitting between them. Germline assignment: CDR1 KGHSH and CDR2 LQKENI. The covered CDR3 bases are TGTGCCAGCTCACCGCAGGATGGGACTAATGAAAAA. It encodes CASSPQDGTNEK. Given in full, the CDR3 is CASSPQDGTNEKLFF. Based on the CDR3 plus reference TRBV18 and TRBJ1-4, the full variable domain is NAGVMQNPRHLVRRRGQEARLRCSPMKGHSHVYWYRQLPEEGLKFMVYLQKENIIDESGMPKERFSAEFPKEGPSILRIQQVVRGDSAAYFCASSPQDGTNEKLFFGSGTQLSVL.

This clone was counted at least ten times. The CDR3 is cut off 3 residues early in the read; its end comes from the germline J gene. The chain employs TRBV9 and TRBJ1-2, with TRBD1 matching over 7 bases. CDR1 is SGDLS, CDR2 YYNGEE, per germline. This CDR3 is built from 13 residues. The CDR3 DNA, read in part, is TGTGCCAGCAGAGGAGTGACAGGGATCGGC. Residues: CASRGVTGIG. The whole CDR3 protein reads CASRGVTGIGYTF.

This clone occurred many times. The read finishes 3 residues shy of the CDR3 end, and the germline J gene is used to complete it. The rearrangement uses TRBV29-1 and TRBJ1-1; 9 bases are shared with TRBD1. Germline trimming cut 6 bases from V and 6 bases from J; bases unmatched to any gene: 8. The CDR3 is 13 residues long. CDR1 and CDR2 from the germline V gene are SQVTM and ANQGSEA. CDR3 DNA (partial): TGCAGCGTAGAGGACAGGGGTGTGGCTGAA. This sequence encodes CSVEDRGVAE. In full, the CDR3 is CSVEDRGVAEAFF.

This clone appeared many times. From the germline J gene comes the end of the CDR3, since the read stops 3 residues before it. The chain uses TRBV14 and TRBJ1-2, with D uncertain. Looked up from germline, CDR1 is SGHDN and CDR2 is FVKESK. This CDR3 comprises 11 residues. Incomplete CDR3 DNA: TGTGCCAGCAGCCCCGGGTGGGGC. Protein sequence: CASSPGWG. The full-length CDR3 reads as CASSPGWGYTF.

This clone was detected many times. The read ends 3 residues shy of where the CDR3 ends; the end is completed using the germline J gene. The chain joins TRBV7-2 to TRBJ2-6; 7 positions match TRBD1. From germline, CDR1 is SGHTA and CDR2 FQGNSA. The CDR3 covers 15 residues. Trimming removed 8 bases from V and 0 bases from J; junction bases left unmatched: 4. The CDR3 protein is CASGTASSGANVLTF. Partial CDR3 DNA: TGTGCCAGCGGGACAGCTTCCTCTGGGGCCAACGTC.